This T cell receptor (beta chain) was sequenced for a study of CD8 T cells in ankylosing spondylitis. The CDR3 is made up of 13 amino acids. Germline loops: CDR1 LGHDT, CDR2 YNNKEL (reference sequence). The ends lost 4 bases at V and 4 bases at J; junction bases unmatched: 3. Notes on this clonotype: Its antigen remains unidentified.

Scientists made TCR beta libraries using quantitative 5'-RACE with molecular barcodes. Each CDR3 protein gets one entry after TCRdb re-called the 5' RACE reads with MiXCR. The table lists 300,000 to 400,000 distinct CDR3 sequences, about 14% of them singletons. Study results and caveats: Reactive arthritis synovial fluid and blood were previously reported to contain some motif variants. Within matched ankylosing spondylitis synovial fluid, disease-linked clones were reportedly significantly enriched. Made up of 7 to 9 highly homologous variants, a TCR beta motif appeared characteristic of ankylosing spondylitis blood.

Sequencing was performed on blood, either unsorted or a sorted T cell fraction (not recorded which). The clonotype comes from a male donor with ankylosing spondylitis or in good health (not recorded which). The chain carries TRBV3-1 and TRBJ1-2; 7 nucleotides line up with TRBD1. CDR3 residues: CASSRDSAYGYTF. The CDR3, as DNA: TGTGCCAGCAGCCGGGACAGCGCCTATGGCTACACCTTC.